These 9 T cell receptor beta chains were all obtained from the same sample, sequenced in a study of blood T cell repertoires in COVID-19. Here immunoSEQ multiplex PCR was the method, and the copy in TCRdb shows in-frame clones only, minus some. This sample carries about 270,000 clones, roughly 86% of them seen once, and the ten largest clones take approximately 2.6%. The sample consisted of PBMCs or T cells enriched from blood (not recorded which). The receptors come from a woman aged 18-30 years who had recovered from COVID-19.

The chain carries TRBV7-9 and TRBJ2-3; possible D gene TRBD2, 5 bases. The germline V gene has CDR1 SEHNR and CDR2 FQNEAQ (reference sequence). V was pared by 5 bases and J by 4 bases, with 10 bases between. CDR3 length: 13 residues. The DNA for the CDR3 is TGTGCCAGCAGCCGCCCACTAGCAGATACGCAGTATTTT. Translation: CASSRPLADTQYF.

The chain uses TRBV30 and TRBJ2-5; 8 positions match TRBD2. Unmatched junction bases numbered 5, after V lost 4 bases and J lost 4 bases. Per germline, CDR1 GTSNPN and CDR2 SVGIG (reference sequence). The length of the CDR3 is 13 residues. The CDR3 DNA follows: TGTGCCTGGACTCGAGCGGGAGCAGAGACCCAGTACTTC. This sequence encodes CAWTRAGAETQYF.

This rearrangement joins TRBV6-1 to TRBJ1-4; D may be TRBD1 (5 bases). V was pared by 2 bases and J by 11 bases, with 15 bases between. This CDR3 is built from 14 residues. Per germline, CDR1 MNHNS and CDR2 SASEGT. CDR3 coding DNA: TGTGCCAGCAGTGAAATAGACAGAGGAGCTAAACTGTTTTTT. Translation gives CASSEIDRGAKLFF.

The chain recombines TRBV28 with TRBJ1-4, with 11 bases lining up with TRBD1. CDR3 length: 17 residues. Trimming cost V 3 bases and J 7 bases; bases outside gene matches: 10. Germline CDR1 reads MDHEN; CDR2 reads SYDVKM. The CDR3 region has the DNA TGTGCCAGCAGTTTTGGGGACAGGGGGGATGGTGGTGAAAAACTGTTTTTT. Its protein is CASSFGDRGDGGEKLFF.

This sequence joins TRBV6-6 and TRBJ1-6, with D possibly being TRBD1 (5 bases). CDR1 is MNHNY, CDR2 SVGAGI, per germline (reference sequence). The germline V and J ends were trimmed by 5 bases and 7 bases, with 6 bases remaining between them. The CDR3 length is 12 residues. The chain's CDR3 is CASSRQNSPLHF. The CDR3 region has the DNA TGTGCCAGCAGTAGACAGAATTCACCCCTCCACTTT.

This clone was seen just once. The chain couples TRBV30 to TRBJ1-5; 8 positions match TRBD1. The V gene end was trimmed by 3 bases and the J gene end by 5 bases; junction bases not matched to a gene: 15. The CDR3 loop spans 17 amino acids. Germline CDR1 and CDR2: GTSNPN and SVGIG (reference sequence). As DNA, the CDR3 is TGTGCCTGGAGCCGCGAGACAGTGACAGGGGTTCATCAGCCCCAGCATTTT. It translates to CAWSRETVTGVHQPQHF.

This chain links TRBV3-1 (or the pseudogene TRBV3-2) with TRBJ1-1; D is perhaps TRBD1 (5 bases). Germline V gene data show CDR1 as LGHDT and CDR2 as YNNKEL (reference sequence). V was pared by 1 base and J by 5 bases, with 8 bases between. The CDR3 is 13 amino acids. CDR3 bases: TGTGCCAGCAGCCAAGTCGGGGGTACTGAAGCTTTCTTT. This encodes CASSQVGGTEAFF.

The chain's CDR3 is CASSEALAALGPTEAFF. The CDR3 nucleotides are TGTGCCAGCAGTGAAGCGCTGGCAGCCCTAGGTCCCACTGAAGCTTTCTTT. V gene TRBV2 combines with J gene TRBJ1-1, with D hard to call. V shed 0 bases and J shed 4 bases, with 18 bases lying between them. Germline CDR1 and CDR2: SNHLY and FYNNEI. The CDR3 extends over 17 amino acids.

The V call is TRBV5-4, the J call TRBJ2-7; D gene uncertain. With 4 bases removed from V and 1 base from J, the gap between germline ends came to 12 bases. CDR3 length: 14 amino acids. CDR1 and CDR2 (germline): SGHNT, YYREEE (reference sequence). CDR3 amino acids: CASSPVPNSYEQYF. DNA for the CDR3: TGTGCCAGCAGCCCGGTCCCGAATTCCTACGAGCAGTACTTC.